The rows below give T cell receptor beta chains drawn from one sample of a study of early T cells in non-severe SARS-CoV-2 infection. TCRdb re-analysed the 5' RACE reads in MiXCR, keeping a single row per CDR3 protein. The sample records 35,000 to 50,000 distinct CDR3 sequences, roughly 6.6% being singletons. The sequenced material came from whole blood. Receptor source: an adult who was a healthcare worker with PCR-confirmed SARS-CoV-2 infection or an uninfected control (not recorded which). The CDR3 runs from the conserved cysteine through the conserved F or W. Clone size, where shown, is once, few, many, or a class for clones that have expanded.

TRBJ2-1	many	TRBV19	CASSIGGTTYNEQFF
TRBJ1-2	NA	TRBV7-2	CASSSDRGPYGYTF
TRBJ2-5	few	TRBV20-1	CSAGGRVYQETQYF
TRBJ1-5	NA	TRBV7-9	CASSFGRDDQPQHF
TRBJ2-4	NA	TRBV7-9	CASSRAQTKNIQYF
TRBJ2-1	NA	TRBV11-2	CVSSHNEQFF
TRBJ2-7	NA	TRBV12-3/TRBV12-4	CASSETGGIYEQYF
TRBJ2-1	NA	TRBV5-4	CASSLAGGPNEQFF
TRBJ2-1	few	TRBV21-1	CASSKGSGHCLNEQFF
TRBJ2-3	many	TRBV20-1	CSATDSPDDTQYF
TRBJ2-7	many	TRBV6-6	CASIDPGQGVYEQYF
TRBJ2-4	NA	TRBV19	CASSIGQAKNIQYF
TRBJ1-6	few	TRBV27	CASSLQEPNSPLHF
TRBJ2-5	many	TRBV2	CASEGTGTQETQYF
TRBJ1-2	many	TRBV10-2	CASSEARNYGYTF
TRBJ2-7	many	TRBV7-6	CASSLAGPGQGIYEQYF
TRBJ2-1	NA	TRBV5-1	CASSLGGMNEQFF
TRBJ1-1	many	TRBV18	CASSPMNTEAFF
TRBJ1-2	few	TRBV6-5	CASQPTGHSGYTF
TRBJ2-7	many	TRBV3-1	CASSQERAVYEQYF
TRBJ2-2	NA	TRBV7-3	CASSYGPAPGELFF
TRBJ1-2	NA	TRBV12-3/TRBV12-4	CASSRDRVGYTF
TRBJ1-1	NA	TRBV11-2	CASSYRTAGTEAFF
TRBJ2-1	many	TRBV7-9	CASSLTGMGGEQFF
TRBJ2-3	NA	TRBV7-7	CASSLSSYRTDTQYF
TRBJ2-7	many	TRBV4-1	CASSQLNLDRAYEQYF
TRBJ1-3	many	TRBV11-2	CASSPSDRVAGNTIYF
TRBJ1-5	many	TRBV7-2	CASSLRGRDQPQHF
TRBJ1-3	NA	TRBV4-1	CASSHVPDRPSGNTIYF
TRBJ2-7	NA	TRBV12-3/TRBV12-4	CASSPSRGMTYEQYF
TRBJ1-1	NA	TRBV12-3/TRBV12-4	CASSPGQGRRNTEAFF
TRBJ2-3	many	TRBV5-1	CASSLEGRRADTQYF
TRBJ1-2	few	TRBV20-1	CSAIPRETYGYTF
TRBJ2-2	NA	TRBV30	CASSSGGLNTGELFF
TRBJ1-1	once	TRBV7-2	CASSLHPARGRPNTEAFF
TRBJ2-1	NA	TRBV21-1	CASSKRNYGTSGGNEQFF
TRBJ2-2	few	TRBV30	CAWRPRNSGELFF
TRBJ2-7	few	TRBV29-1	CSVSRGRAYEQYF
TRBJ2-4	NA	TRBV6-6	CASSYSGLAVAKNIQYF
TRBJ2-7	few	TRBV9	CASNITYTSYEQYF
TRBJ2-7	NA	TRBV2	CARGRSYEQYF
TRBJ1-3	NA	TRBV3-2	CASSQMGGNTIYF
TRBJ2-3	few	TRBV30	CAWSSPGLTEVGTQYF
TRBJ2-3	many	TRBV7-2	CASSLRLVQMGTQYF
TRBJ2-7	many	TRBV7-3	CASSPEDGSYEQYF
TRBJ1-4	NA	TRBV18	CASSPPLGSNEKLFF